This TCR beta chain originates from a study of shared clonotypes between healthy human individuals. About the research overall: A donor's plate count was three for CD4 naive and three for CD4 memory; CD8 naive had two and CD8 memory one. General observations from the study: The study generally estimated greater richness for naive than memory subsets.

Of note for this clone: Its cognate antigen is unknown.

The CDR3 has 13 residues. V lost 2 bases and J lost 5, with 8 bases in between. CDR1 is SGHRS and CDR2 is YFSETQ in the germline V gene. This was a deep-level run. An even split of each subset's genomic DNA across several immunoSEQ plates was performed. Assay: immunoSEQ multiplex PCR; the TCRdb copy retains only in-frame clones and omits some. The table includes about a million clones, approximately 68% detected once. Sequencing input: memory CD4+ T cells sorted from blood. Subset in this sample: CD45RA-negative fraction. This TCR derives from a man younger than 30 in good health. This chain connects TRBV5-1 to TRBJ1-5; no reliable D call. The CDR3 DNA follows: TGCGCCAGCAGCTTTGGGCCCGATCAGCCCCAGCATTTT. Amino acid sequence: CASSFGPDQPQHF.